This entry lists 27 T cell receptor beta chains sequenced from one sample in a study of blood T cell repertoires in COVID-19. Using immunoSEQ multiplex PCR, the repertoire was profiled, and TCRdb retains in-frame clones only, with some absent. The table has fewer than 300,000 clones, nearly 90% seen once. Material for sequencing was peripheral blood. The receptors shown here come from a woman younger than 45 with acute or convalescent COVID-19.

The chain joins TRBV5-4 to TRBJ2-1; 7 nucleotides match TRBD2. The CDR3 covers 13 residues. Germline V gene sequence: CDR1 SGHNT, CDR2 YYREEE (reference sequence). The J segment lost 8 bases and the V segment lost 8 bases, leaving 10 bases of the junction unmatched. CDR3 in amino acids: CASGPVSGYEQFF. The CDR3 DNA follows: TGTGCCAGTGGCCCGGTTAGCGGGTATGAGCAGTTCTTC. Together with reference TRBV5-4 and TRBJ2-1, the CDR3 gives the full variable domain: ETGVTQSPTHLIKTRGQQVTLRCSSQSGHNTVSWYQQALGQGPQFIFQYYREEENGRGNFPPRFSGLQFPNYSSELNVNALELDDSALYLCASGPVSGYEQFFGPGTRLTVL.

The CDR3 is CASSAAYNEQFF. Here the CDR3 DNA reads TGTGCCAGCAGCGCGGCCTACAATGAGCAGTTCTTC. The chain links TRBV9 to TRBJ2-1; D gene uncertain. This CDR3 comprises 12 residues. From germline, CDR1 is SGDLS and CDR2 YYNGEE. Trimming took off 3 bases at V and 2 bases at J, with 3 bases between the two ends.

J is TRBJ2-2 and V is TRBV6-5; D is uncertain. The CDR3 extends over 15 amino acids. V lost 2 bases, J lost 0 bases, and 7 bases lay in between. Per germline, CDR1 MNHEY and CDR2 SVGAGI. The CDR3 DNA reads as TGTGCCAGCAGTTACGCACAGCCGAACACCGGGGAGCTGTTTTTT. Translating it yields CASSYAQPNTGELFF.

The chain employs TRBV6-2 or TRBV6-3 and TRBJ1-1; no clear D. V lost 2 bases and J lost 5, with 15 bases in between. This CDR3 is built from 15 residues. Germline V gene data show CDR1 as MNHEY and CDR2 as SVGEGT. This chain's CDR3 is CASSYQSGIGTEAFF. The CDR3, as DNA: TGTGCCAGCAGTTACCAATCAGGAATCGGAACTGAAGCTTTCTTT.

The chain uses TRBV6-5 and TRBJ2-3, with D possibly being TRBD1 (6 bases). Between the trimmed V and J ends, which lost 2 bases and 2 bases, there was a span of 11 bases. Germline CDR1 reads MNHEY; CDR2 reads SVGAGI. The CDR3 has 15 amino acids. CDR3 in DNA: TGTGCCAGCAGTTACCTCGGACAGAACACAGATACGCAGTATTTT. This sequence encodes CASSYLGQNTDTQYF.

This CDR3 reads CASSFGTGSYEQYF. The CDR3 DNA is TGTGCCAGCAGCTTCGGGACAGGGTCCTACGAGCAGTACTTC. This chain links TRBV7-2 with TRBJ2-7; 9 bases line up with TRBD1. Germline V gene data show CDR1 as SGHTA and CDR2 as FQGNSA. J lost 1 base, V lost 3 bases, and 1 base had no gene match. The CDR3 has 14 amino acids.

A single count supports this clone. V gene TRBV5-6 combines with J gene TRBJ2-5, with 8 bases identical to TRBD2. Trimming removed 0 bases from V and 5 bases from J; junction bases left unmatched: 6. There are 15 residues in the CDR3. Germline CDR1 is SGHDT and CDR2 is YYEEEE. The CDR3 is CASSLAGRALETQYF. CDR3 in DNA: TGTGCCAGCAGCTTGGCCGGGAGGGCCTTGGAGACCCAGTACTTC.

The rearrangement links TRBV9 to TRBJ2-1; 9 nucleotides agree with TRBD2. CDR1 SGDLS and CDR2 YYNGEE come from the germline V gene. The CDR3 runs to 17 residues. V was clipped by 0 bases and J by 7 bases; unmatched bases: 11. CDR3 loop: CASSVGSGSIGRNEQFF. CDR3 sequence (DNA): TGTGCCAGCAGCGTAGGTAGCGGGAGTATAGGGCGGAATGAGCAGTTCTTC.

The count of this clone is one. This chain uses TRBV29-1 with TRBJ1-1; 8 bases align to TRBD1. The CDR3 covers 14 residues. Germline V gene sequence: CDR1 SQVTM, CDR2 ANQGSEA. V gave up 4 bases and J gave up 7 bases; unmatched junction bases: 11. The CDR3 protein is CSVAGPTGVVEAFF. In DNA form, the CDR3 reads TGCAGCGTTGCGGGCCCGACAGGGGTTGTTGAAGCTTTCTTT.

The chain has TRBV30 and TRBJ1-3, with a possible D match to TRBD1 (6 bases). CDR1 and CDR2 (germline): GTSNPN, SVGIG (reference sequence). V was cut by 3 bases and J by 7 bases, with 7 bases left in between. The CDR3 spans 11 residues. The CDR3 loop reads CAWRRGNTIYF. The CDR3 DNA is TGTGCCTGGAGAAGGGGGAACACCATATATTTT. The full variable domain, in which reference TRBV30 and TRBJ1-3 provide the parts outside the CDR3, is SQTIHQWPATLVQPVGSPLSLECTVEGTSNPNLYWYRQAAGRGLQLLFYSVGIGQISSEVPQNLSASRPQDRQFILSSKKLLLSDSGFYLCAWRRGNTIYFGEGSWLTVV.

V and J are TRBV11-2 and TRBJ2-7; perhaps TRBD2 as D (6 bases). The V end was cut by 5 bases, the J end by 1 base, with 21 bases between. Germline CDR1 is SGHAT and CDR2 is FQNNGV. The CDR3 contains 17 residues. CDR3 DNA sequence: TGTGCCAGCAGCATGGAATTGATATTGGGAGGTTCCTACGAGCAGTACTTC. Its translation: CASSMELILGGSYEQYF.

This rearrangement joins TRBV18 to TRBJ1-3; TRBD1 might be the D (5 bases). V gave up 6 bases and J gave up 0 bases, with 18 bases separating them. Germline CDR1 and CDR2: KGHSH and LQKENI. The CDR3 sequence is 17 residues long. The CDR3 here is CASSPSRGLHSGNTIYF. The CDR3 bases are TGTGCCAGCTCCCCGTCTCGGGGACTTCACTCTGGAAACACCATATATTTT.

CDR3 DNA sequence: TGTGCCAGCAGCTTCTTCCGGGTCGGGAATGAGCAGTTCTTC. Protein sequence: CASSFFRVGNEQFF. V usage is TRBV11-2 and J usage is TRBJ2-1; no reliable D call. CDR1 and CDR2 from the germline V gene are SGHAT and FQNNGV. Trimming removed 3 bases at V and 7 bases at J, with 13 bases between. The CDR3 spans 14 residues.

This clone was counted once. This chain links TRBV27 with TRBJ1-4; D may be TRBD1 (5 bases). V gave up 3 bases and J gave up 2 bases, with 7 bases separating them. This CDR3 region has 14 residues. From germline, CDR1 is MNHEY and CDR2 SMNVEV (reference sequence). CDR3 DNA sequence: TGTGCCAGCAGTTTTCGGGGGACTAATGAAAAACTGTTTTTT. It is translated as CASSFRGTNEKLFF.

The rearrangement uses TRBV12-3 or TRBV12-4 and TRBJ1-2, with D uncertain. This CDR3 is built from 13 residues. Trimming cost V 2 bases and J 8 bases, with 12 bases left between them. Here the CDR3 reads CASSLSPSYGYTF. CDR3 DNA: TGTGCCAGCAGTTTATCCCCGTCCTACGGCTACACCTTC.

This chain uses TRBV5-1 with TRBJ2-7; TRBD2 agrees at 12 bases. After removal of 5 bases from V and 5 bases from J, the junction contained 8 bases not matched to a gene. This CDR3 region has 15 residues. Per germline, CDR1 SGHRS and CDR2 YFSETQ. The CDR3 loop reads CASSLLAGGPHEQYF. In nucleotides, the CDR3 is TGCGCCAGCAGTCTGCTAGCGGGAGGGCCCCACGAGCAGTACTTC.

This clone came up a few times. The chain employs TRBV30 and TRBJ1-3; no reliable D call. V shed 2 bases and J shed 9 bases, with 17 bases lying between them. The CDR3 length is 14 residues. CDR1 and CDR2 from the germline V gene are GTSNPN and SVGIG (reference sequence). The CDR3, as DNA: TGTGCCTGGAGTCCGATCGGGGTGGAGGGCACCATATATTTT. Translated: CAWSPIGVEGTIYF. Filled out from reference TRBV30 and TRBJ1-3, the complete variable domain reads SQTIHQWPATLVQPVGSPLSLECTVEGTSNPNLYWYRQAAGRGLQLLFYSVGIGQISSEVPQNLSASRPQDRQFILSSKKLLLSDSGFYLCAWSPIGVEGTIYFGEGSWLTVV.

This chain connects TRBV27 to TRBJ2-2; TRBD1 matches 9 bases. Germline V CDR1 and CDR2: MNHEY, SMNVEV (reference sequence). The CDR3 length is 15 residues. V shed 9 bases, J shed 6 bases, and the junction held 11 bases outside the gene matches. CDR3 bases: TGTGCCAGTCAGGCCGGGACAGGGAGATCCGGGGAGCTGTTTTTT. Its protein product is CASQAGTGRSGELFF.

The CDR3 DNA follows: TGTGCCAGCAGTTACTCGGTAGTACGGGCCTACGAGCAGTACTTC. Amino acid sequence: CASSYSVVRAYEQYF. The chain is built from TRBV6-2 or TRBV6-3 and TRBJ2-7; D gene uncertain. The germline V and J ends were trimmed by 0 bases and 2 bases, with 11 bases remaining between them. This CDR3 has 15 amino acids. Germline CDR1 MNHEY, CDR2 SVGEGT.

In DNA, the CDR3 is TGTGCCAGCAGCGACTGGGGGCGCCTGAACACCGGGGAGCTGTTTTTT. Protein: CASSDWGRLNTGELFF. J is TRBJ2-2 and V is TRBV7-8; TRBD1 might be the D (6 bases). Germline V gives CDR1 SGHVS, CDR2 FQNEAQ. V gave up 5 bases and J gave up 1 base, with 14 bases separating them. This CDR3 has 16 amino acids.

The chain's CDR3 is CASSVAPSGKSSYEQYF. As DNA, the CDR3 is TGTGCCAGCAGCGTAGCTCCTAGCGGGAAGAGCTCCTACGAGCAGTACTTC. The chain joins TRBV9 to TRBJ2-7; TRBD2 matches at 9 bases. The CDR3 covers 17 residues. Germline lookup yields CDR1 SGDLS and CDR2 YYNGEE. Trimming removed 0 bases from V and 0 bases from J; junction bases left unmatched: 7.

The chain recombines TRBV6-5 with TRBJ1-6; D is possibly TRBD1 (6 bases). V shed 8 bases and J shed 1 base, with 12 bases lying between them. Germline CDR1 and CDR2: MNHEY and SVGAGI. CDR3 length: 15 residues. CDR3 region: CASGSGTSYNSPLHF. The CDR3 DNA follows: TGTGCCAGCGGATCTGGGACATCCTATAATTCACCCCTCCACTTT.

This sequence joins TRBV7-2 and TRBJ2-1; 12 bases agree with TRBD2. The germline gives CDR1 SGHTA, CDR2 FQGNSA. After removal of 5 bases from V and 0 bases from J, the junction contained 5 bases not matched to a gene. CDR3 length: 17 amino acids. CDR3 nucleotides: TGTGCCAGCAGCCTCACTAGCGGGAGGCGCTCCTACAATGAGCAGTTCTTC. Protein: CASSLTSGRRSYNEQFF.

The chain couples TRBV3-1 (or the pseudogene TRBV3-2) to TRBJ2-5; possibly TRBD1 for D (6 bases). The CDR3 is 18 amino acids. The germline CDR1 and CDR2 sequences are LGHDT and YNNKEL (reference sequence). Trimming took 4 bases from V and 4 from J, leaving 25 bases between them. The CDR3 coding sequence is TGTGCCAGCAGCCCCAGACCGGAAACAGGGTCGTCAGGAGAGACCCAGTACTTC. Translating it yields CASSPRPETGSSGETQYF.

This sequence joins TRBV4-1 and TRBJ1-2; 9 positions agree with TRBD1. V gave up 1 base and J gave up 6 bases; unmatched junction bases: 6. Germline V gives CDR1 MGHRA, CDR2 YSYEKL. CDR3 length equals 15 residues. CDR3 sequence (DNA): TGCGCCAGCAGCCAAGTGGGGGACAGGGCGGATGGCTACACCTTC. Its protein product is CASSQVGDRADGYTF.

The chain recombines TRBV5-6 with TRBJ1-5; the match to TRBD1 covers 7 bases. The CDR3 consists of 16 residues. The germline CDR1 and CDR2 sequences are SGHDT and YYEEEE. Trimming at V came to 0 bases and at J to 5 bases, leaving 8 bases not matched to a gene. The CDR3 region has the DNA TGTGCCAGCAGCTTGGGTGGGACAGAGTGGGATCAGCCCCAGCATTTT. As protein: CASSLGGTEWDQPQHF.

The rearrangement uses TRBV6-5 and TRBJ2-7, with a tentative D call TRBD1 (6 bases). This CDR3 comprises 13 residues. The V gene's germline CDR1 is MNHEY and CDR2 SVGAGI. Trimming removed 2 bases from V and 3 bases from J, with 8 bases in between. The DNA of the CDR3 is TGTGCCAGCAGTTACGACAGGTACTACGAGCAGTACTTC. This encodes CASSYDRYYEQYF.